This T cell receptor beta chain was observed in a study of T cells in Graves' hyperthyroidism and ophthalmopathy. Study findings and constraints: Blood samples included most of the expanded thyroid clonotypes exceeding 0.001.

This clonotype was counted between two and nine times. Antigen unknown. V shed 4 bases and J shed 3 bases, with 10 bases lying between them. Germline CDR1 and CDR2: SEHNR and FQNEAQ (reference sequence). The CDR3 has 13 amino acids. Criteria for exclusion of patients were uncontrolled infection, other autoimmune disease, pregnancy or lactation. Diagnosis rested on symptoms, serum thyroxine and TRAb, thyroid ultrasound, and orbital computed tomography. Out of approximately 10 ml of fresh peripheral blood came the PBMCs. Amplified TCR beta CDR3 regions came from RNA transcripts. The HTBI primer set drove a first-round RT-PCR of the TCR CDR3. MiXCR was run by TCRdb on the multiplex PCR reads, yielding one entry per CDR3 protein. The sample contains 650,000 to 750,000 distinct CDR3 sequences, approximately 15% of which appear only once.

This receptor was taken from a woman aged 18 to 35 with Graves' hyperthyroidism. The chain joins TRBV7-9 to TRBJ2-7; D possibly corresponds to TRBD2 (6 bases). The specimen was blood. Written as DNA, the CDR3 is TGTGCCAGCAGCTGGGGGGAGGACTACGAGCAGTACTTC. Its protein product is CASSWGEDYEQYF.